This passage covers 6 T cell receptor beta chains from one sample sequenced in a study of T cells in Graves' hyperthyroidism and ophthalmopathy. Using RNA transcripts as the source, TCR beta CDR3 regions were amplified. HTBI primers were used for first-round RT-PCR of the TCR CDR3. TCRdb re-analysed the multiplex PCR reads in MiXCR, keeping a single row per CDR3 protein. Here the sample spans hundreds of thousands of distinct CDR3 sequences, roughly 20% being singletons. The sample comprised blood. The origin of the receptors is a woman aged 45-65 years with Graves' hyperthyroidism that later progressed to Graves' ophthalmopathy.

This clonotype was seen at least ten times. The V and J genes are TRBV6-2 or TRBV6-3 and TRBJ2-7; no clear D. The CDR3 runs to 12 residues. Trimming took 2 bases from V and 5 from J, leaving 7 bases between them. CDR1 MNHEY and CDR2 SVGEGT come from the germline V gene. For the CDR3, the DNA is TGTGCCAGCAGTTACGGTGGGAACGAGCAGTACTTC. Amino acids: CASSYGGNEQYF.

This clonotype appeared a few times. The V and J genes are TRBV6-2 or TRBV6-3 and TRBJ2-1; D may be TRBD2 (5 bases). The CDR3 extends over 16 amino acids. The V end lost 1 base, the J end lost 4 bases, and 14 bases lay between the germline ends. Germline values: CDR1 MNHEY, CDR2 SVGEGT. CDR3 amino acids: CASSYFGPRAYNEQFF. The CDR3 DNA reads TGTGCCAGCAGTTACTTTGGCCCGAGGGCTTACAATGAGCAGTTCTTC.

The rearrangement uses TRBV6-2 or TRBV6-3 and TRBJ2-2; perhaps TRBD1 as D (5 bases). CDR1 is MNHEY, CDR2 SVGEGT, per germline. CDR3 length equals 14 residues. The ends were cut back, 5 bases at V and 4 bases at J, with 11 bases in the middle. The CDR3 protein is CASSTGRGTGELFF. In nucleotides, the CDR3 is TGTGCCAGCAGTACAGGACGCGGCACCGGGGAGCTGTTTTTT.

As for this clonotype: This may come from a read error, since a much larger clone is one base off. The chain employs TRBV2 and TRBJ2-7; TRBD1 matches 8 bases. V gave up 1 base and J gave up 5 bases; unmatched junction bases: 7. CDR1 and CDR2 (germline): SNHLY, FYNNEI. The CDR3 spans 15 residues. The CDR3 loop reads CASSEVRRGLDEQYF. The CDR3 coding sequence is TGTGCCAGCAGTGAAGTCCGCAGGGGGCTCGACGAGCAGTACTTC.

This clonotype was seen at least ten times. The V and J genes are TRBV6-1 and TRBJ1-2, with D possibly being TRBD1 (5 bases). V lost 7 bases and J lost 5, with 11 bases in between. The CDR3 contains 12 residues. Germline CDR1 reads MNHNS; CDR2 reads SASEGT. CDR3 nucleotide sequence: TGTGCCAGCAAAGACAGCGGTTATGGCTACACCTTC. It codes for CASKDSGYGYTF.

This clonotype was recorded at least ten times. V and J are TRBV18 and TRBJ1-2, with D unclear. V gave up 6 bases and J gave up 3 bases, with 8 bases separating them. The CDR3 is 12 amino acids. CDR1 KGHSH and CDR2 LQKENI come from the germline V gene. DNA for the CDR3: TGTGCCAGCTCCGGTTCCGACTATGGCTACACCTTC. It is translated as CASSGSDYGYTF.